Presented here are 25 T cell receptor beta chains from one specimen sequenced in a study of technical replicates of blood from a few donors. Libraries were prepared by immunoSEQ multiplex PCR; TCRdb keeps only in-frame clonotypes and omits some of them. This table has 85,000 to 100,000 clones, around 95% appearing once. Sequenced input: T cells isolated from PBMCs. The receptors were gathered from a human donor in good health.

The chain recombines TRBV13 with TRBJ1-4; 12 positions match TRBD1. Per germline, CDR1 PRHDT and CDR2 FYEKMQ (reference sequence). The CDR3 has 19 residues. V lost 4 bases and J lost 2; bases outside the gene matches: 11. The CDR3 DNA follows: TGTGCCAGCAGCTCCACGGGACAGGGGGCGGTAATGACTAATGAAAAACTGTTTTTT. This encodes CASSSTGQGAVMTNEKLFF.

The CDR3 is CASRIKGLAFYKNTGELFF. DNA of the CDR3: TGTGCCAGCAGGATAAAGGGACTAGCGTTTTATAAGAACACCGGGGAGCTGTTTTTT. The rearrangement links TRBV7-2 to TRBJ2-2, with 10 bases that match TRBD2. The V gene end was trimmed by 6 bases and the J gene end by 1 base; junction bases not matched to a gene: 14. This CDR3 is built from 19 residues. CDR1 is SGHTA and CDR2 is FQGNSA in the germline V gene.

V and J are TRBV7-2 and TRBJ2-7, with TRBD1 identical over 8 bases. Per the germline V gene, CDR1 is SGHTA and CDR2 is FQGNSA. This CDR3 is 12 amino acids long. The J segment lost 4 bases and the V segment lost 6 bases, leaving 2 bases of the junction unmatched. CDR3 protein: CASSRQGYEQYF. CDR3 DNA: TGTGCCAGCAGTCGACAGGGGTACGAGCAGTACTTC. Variable domain in full (rest from reference TRBV7-2 and TRBJ2-7): GAGVSQSPSNKVTEKGKDVELRCDPISGHTALYWYRQSLGQGLEFLIYFQGNSAPDKSGLPSDRFSAERTGGSVSTLTIQRTQQEDSAVYLCASSRQGYEQYFGPGTRLTVT.

V gene TRBV18 combines with J gene TRBJ2-5, with 8 bases that match TRBD2. The junction had 1 base not matched to a gene; V was cut back by 0 bases and J by 4 bases. CDR3 length equals 14 residues. Germline V CDR1 and CDR2: KGHSH, LQKENI. The CDR3 sequence: CASSPPAGGETQYF. The CDR3 DNA is TGTGCCAGCTCACCACCGGCGGGGGGAGAGACCCAGTACTTC. The full variable domain, completed using reference TRBV18 and TRBJ2-5, is NAGVMQNPRHLVRRRGQEARLRCSPMKGHSHVYWYRQLPEEGLKFMVYLQKENIIDESGMPKERFSAEFPKEGPSILRIQQVVRGDSAAYFCASSPPAGGETQYFGPGTRLLVL.

The chain joins TRBV5-4 to TRBJ2-1; TRBD1 agrees at 8 bases. Germline V gene sequence: CDR1 SGHNT, CDR2 YYREEE (reference sequence). The CDR3 totals 14 residues. Unmatched junction bases numbered 12, after V lost 7 bases and J lost 9 bases. CDR3 sequence reads: CASFGQGRGSEQFF. In DNA, the CDR3 is TGTGCCAGCTTCGGACAGGGACGAGGTAGTGAGCAGTTCTTC.

The genes are TRBV25-1 and TRBJ2-1, with 9 bases that match TRBD1. Germline V CDR1 and CDR2: MGHDK, SYGVNS. This CDR3 is built from 16 residues. V dropped 4 bases and J dropped 7; count of bases not matched to a gene: 11. For the CDR3, the DNA is TGTGCCAGCAGTGGTCCCGGGACAGGGACAGGGAATGAGCAGTTCTTC. Protein: CASSGPGTGTGNEQFF.

The rearrangement links TRBV19 to TRBJ2-7; 8 positions match TRBD1. The junction had 3 bases not matched to a gene; V was cut back by 5 bases and J by 0 bases. From germline, CDR1 is LNHDA and CDR2 SQIVND (reference sequence). This CDR3 contains 14 residues. The CDR3 nucleotides are TGTGCCAGTAGTGATGGACAGGGCTCCTACGAGCAGTACTTC. This sequence encodes CASSDGQGSYEQYF. Complete variable domain (other parts from reference TRBV19 and TRBJ2-7): DGGITQSPKYLFRKEGQNVTLSCEQNLNHDAMYWYRQDPGQGLRLIYYSQIVNDFQKGDIAEGYSVSREKKESFPLTVTSAQKNPTAFYLCASSDGQGSYEQYFGPGTRLTVT.

The V gene is TRBV19, the J gene TRBJ2-7; D gene uncertain. The length of the CDR3 is 15 residues. The germline gives CDR1 LNHDA, CDR2 SQIVND (reference sequence). Trimming took 3 bases from V and 3 from J, leaving 15 bases between them. CDR3 sequence: CASSIHPSFGYEQYF. The CDR3 DNA follows: TGTGCCAGTAGTATCCACCCCTCATTCGGCTACGAGCAGTACTTC.

This sequence joins TRBV30 and TRBJ1-2, with TRBD1 identical over 8 bases. The V gene end was trimmed by 0 bases and the J gene end by 2 bases; junction bases not matched to a gene: 2. This CDR3 spans 14 amino acids. Germline loops: CDR1 GTSNPN, CDR2 SVGIG (reference sequence). The CDR3 nucleotides read TGTGCCTGGAGTGTCTGGACAGGGAACTATGGCTACACCTTC. Translating it yields CAWSVWTGNYGYTF.

J is TRBJ2-7 and V is TRBV7-6, with 11 bases matching TRBD2. Germline values: CDR1 SGHVS, CDR2 FNYEAQ. V dropped 10 bases and J dropped 2; count of bases not matched to a gene: 4. The CDR3 length is 13 residues. The DNA for the CDR3 is TGTGCCAACGGGACTAGCGGAACCTACGAGCAGTACTTC. Its protein product is CANGTSGTYEQYF.

This clone was recorded once. In DNA, the CDR3 is TGTGCCAGCAGCTTATCCCCCCGAGGTAGCGGGAAGACCGGGGAGCTGTTTTTT. This translates into CASSLSPRGSGKTGELFF. V and J are TRBV7-8 and TRBJ2-2; the match to TRBD2 covers 8 bases. V gave up 2 bases and J gave up 5 bases; unmatched junction bases: 13. The CDR3 covers 18 residues. Germline loops: CDR1 SGHVS, CDR2 FQNEAQ.

CDR3 in DNA: TGTGCCAGTAGTCTTAGCGGGGGGAACACCGGGGAGCTGTTTTTT. Translated, it gives CASSLSGGNTGELFF. This chain uses TRBV19 with TRBJ2-2; TRBD2 agrees at 9 bases. Trimming removed 5 bases from V and 1 base from J; junction bases left unmatched: 2. Germline loops: CDR1 LNHDA, CDR2 SQIVND (reference sequence). The CDR3 has 15 residues.

This clone was seen once. DNA of the CDR3: TGCAGCGTTGGAGGTAGAGATACGCAGTATTTT. Translating gives CSVGGRDTQYF. The V gene is TRBV29-1, the J gene TRBJ2-3; D not resolved. The V end was cut by 4 bases, the J end by 5 bases, with 7 bases between. CDR3 length: 11 residues. CDR1 SQVTM and CDR2 ANQGSEA come from the germline V gene.

The chain combines TRBV5-1 with TRBJ1-4; TRBD1 aligns across 9 bases. This CDR3 comprises 17 residues. Looked up from germline, CDR1 is SGHRS and CDR2 is YFSETQ. The V and J ends lost 3 bases and 0 bases, in that order; junction bases with no gene match: 6. The chain's CDR3 is CASSYRDRAATNEKLFF. CDR3 sequence (DNA): TGCGCCAGCAGCTACCGGGACAGGGCCGCAACTAATGAAAAACTGTTTTTT.

This chain uses TRBV27 with TRBJ2-3; no definite D call. The CDR3 is made up of 14 amino acids. V was cut by 5 bases and J by 1 base, with 10 bases left in between. Germline V gives CDR1 MNHEY, CDR2 SMNVEV (reference sequence). The CDR3 DNA sequence: TGTGCCAGCAGTAGTGCCCAGGGCACAGATACGCAGTATTTT. This sequence encodes CASSSAQGTDTQYF.

Comments on this clone: A junction boundary mismatches the germline segment, possibly from a read error. The chain carries TRBV5-1 and TRBJ2-7, with a tentative D call TRBD2 (5 bases). CDR3 size: 11 residues. Germline-derived CDR1 and CDR2 are SGHRS and YFSETQ. The CDR3 DNA sequence: TGCGCCAGCAGCTTGGAGTCGGTGAGGGTCTTC. Translated: CASSLESVRVF.

The chain employs TRBV18 and TRBJ2-7, with D tentatively TRBD1 (5 bases). Trimming shortened V by 1 base and J by 2 bases, and 9 bases separated the two germline ends. The CDR3 is 14 amino acids. Germline V gene sequence: CDR1 KGHSH, CDR2 LQKENI. CDR3: CASSPLTDTYEQYF. CDR3 nucleotides: TGTGCCAGCTCACCACTGACAGACACCTACGAGCAGTACTTC.

The chain links TRBV19 to TRBJ2-6, with TRBD2 as a possible D gene (6 bases). V was trimmed by 6 bases and J by 10 bases, leaving 19 bases between them. The CDR3 is 15 amino acids. Per germline, CDR1 LNHDA and CDR2 SQIVND (reference sequence). The CDR3 loop is CASRPGVLTDNVLTF. The DNA of the CDR3 is TGTGCCAGTAGGCCGGGGGTCTTAACTGATAACGTCCTGACTTTC.

Only one count was recorded for this clone. The chain recombines TRBV18 with TRBJ1-1; unclear D gene. CDR3 length equals 13 residues. The germline gives CDR1 KGHSH, CDR2 LQKENI. CDR3: CASLVTLNTEAFF. CDR3 bases: TGTGCTAGCCTAGTAACCCTGAACACTGAAGCTTTCTTT. Full variable domain (rest looked up from reference TRBV18 and TRBJ1-1): NAGVMQNPRHLVRRRGQEARLRCSPMKGHSHVYWYRQLPEEGLKFMVYLQKENIIDESGMPKERFSAEFPKEGPSILRIQQVVRGDSAAYFCASLVTLNTEAFFGQGTRLTVV.

The CDR3 nucleotides are TGTGCCAGCAGTTTGGGACAGGGGCTATATCAGCCCCAGCATTTT. Translation gives CASSLGQGLYQPQHF. V is TRBV27 and J is TRBJ1-5, with 10 bases matching TRBD1. The CDR3 covers 15 residues. V gave up 3 bases and J gave up 5 bases; unmatched junction bases: 4. The V gene's germline CDR1 is MNHEY and CDR2 SMNVEV (reference sequence).

DNA for the CDR3: TGTGCCAGCAGTACAGGGGGCATCGGCACAGATACGCAGTATTTT. The encoded protein is CASSTGGIGTDTQYF. This sequence joins TRBV7-3 and TRBJ2-3; 9 bases align to TRBD1. The germline V gene has CDR1 SGHTA and CDR2 FQGTGA. V shed 6 bases and J 1 base; nucleotides not matched to a gene: 5. The CDR3 is made up of 15 amino acids.

In regard to this clone: The same CDR3 also results from other DNA sequences found in this sample. The genes are TRBV4-1 and TRBJ2-7; no definite D call. The CDR3 runs to 13 residues. V was cut by 0 bases and J by 4 bases, with 7 bases left in between. CDR1 and CDR2 (germline): MGHRA, YSYEKL. The chain's CDR3 is CASSQDRRYEQYF. CDR3 coding DNA: TGCGCCAGCAGCCAAGATCGGAGATACGAGCAGTACTTC.

CDR3 sequence reads: CASSIPTGGSDQPQHF. The CDR3 nucleotides are TGTGCCAGTAGTATCCCGACAGGGGGCTCCGATCAGCCCCAGCATTTT. The chain employs TRBV19 and TRBJ1-5; 10 positions match TRBD1. V gave up 3 bases and J gave up 5 bases; unmatched junction bases: 7. CDR1 and CDR2 (germline): LNHDA, SQIVND (reference sequence). The CDR3 contains 16 residues.

The gene calls are TRBV9 and TRBJ2-1, with 13 bases that match TRBD2. Looked up from germline, CDR1 is SGDLS and CDR2 is YYNGEE. The V and J ends lost 5 bases and 9 bases, in that order; junction bases with no gene match: 8. CDR3 length: 15 amino acids. The CDR3 nucleotides read TGTGCCAGCAGTGTGGTTACTAGCGGGGGGGGTGAGCAGTTCTTC. It codes for CASSVVTSGGGEQFF. Complete variable domain (other parts from reference TRBV9 and TRBJ2-1): DSGVTQTPKHLITATGQRVTLRCSPRSGDLSVYWYQQSLDQGLQFLIQYYNGEERAKGNILERFSAQQFPDLHSELNLSSLELGDSALYFCASSVVTSGGGEQFFGPGTRLTVL.

The chain carries TRBV18 and TRBJ2-7, with D unresolved. CDR1 and CDR2 (germline): KGHSH, LQKENI. V lost 3 bases to trimming and J lost 3 bases, with 3 bases between them. This CDR3 comprises 11 residues. In DNA form, the CDR3 reads TGTGCCAGCTCACCCAACTACGAGCAGTACTTC. Translating gives CASSPNYEQYF.